This T cell receptor beta chain was recorded in a study of spatial heterogeneity in lung cancer. Study-wide findings and caveats: Mutation counts in tumors were tracked by counts of expanded intratumoral alpha and beta TCRs.

Time point reported: sample taken at primary tumor resection. The donor group consisted of around 66 patients who had untreated, early-stage non-small cell lung cancer. Each CDR3 protein gets one entry after TCRdb re-called the 5' RACE reads with MiXCR. The table lists 9,500 to 13,000 distinct CDR3 sequences, less than 15% of them singletons. This clonotype has at least ten counts. Its antigen is undetermined. Material: lung tumor tissue, obtained at surgery. This TCR was recovered from a male donor with early-stage non-small cell lung cancer.

The CDR3, as DNA: TGTGCCACGGAGCAGGGGAGCTACAATGAGCAGTTCTTC. It specifies CATEQGSYNEQFF. The chain employs TRBV2 and TRBJ2-1, with a tentative D call TRBD1 (6 bases). V dropped 10 bases and J dropped 3 bases, with 13 bases sitting between them. Germline V gene sequence: CDR1 SNHLY, CDR2 FYNNEI. The CDR3 extends over 13 amino acids.